The source of this T cell receptor (beta chain) is a study of shared clonotypes between healthy human individuals. The protocol was immunoSEQ multiplex PCR, while the TCRdb copy is restricted to in-frame clones and leaves out a portion. The profile shows approximately 2,000,000 clones, 90% to 95% of them singletons. Selected positively for CCR7 and CD45RO-negative, naive CD8 cells excluded terminally differentiated effector memory CD45RA+ cells. Healthy HIV-negative adults with no recent acute infections or vaccinations were recruited as donors. Sequenced input: naive CD8+ T cells from PBMCs. This sequence was found in a man aged 18 to 35 in good health. Some clones in this sample may be carry-over from other donors' samples.

CDR3 coding DNA: TGTGCCAGCAGCCAGCGAGGGACCCTTGGGGAGCAGTACTTC. This sequence encodes CASSQRGTLGEQYF. The chain couples TRBV14 to TRBJ2-7; D tentatively fits TRBD1 or TRBD2 (5 bases each). CDR3 length equals 14 residues. V was trimmed by 3 bases and J by 7 bases, leaving 16 bases between them. In germline, CDR1 is SGHDN, CDR2 FVKESK.